This T cell receptor (beta chain) was observed in a study of blood T cell repertoires in COVID-19 (TCRdb year 2020). Regarding the research as a whole: Collaborator samples came from the United States, Italy and Spain and covered acute and convalescent phases of COVID-19. Samples came from the ongoing ImmuneRACE study (first 160 participants) plus 1,254 subjects from 6 global collaborators. The material from the prospective study consisted of cDNA or gDNA derived from T cells, B-cell-depleted T cells, or PBMCs. Where available, HLA class I and class II types were taken from metadata supplied by the sample provider and were not determined by assay-based typing. Deeply sampled blood TCRbeta repertoires from subjects exposed to, actively infected with, or recovered from COVID-19 were included in the dataset. The sample metadata nearly always contained a de-identified subject ID, COVID-19 status, age in years and sex. The repertoires were made available in a free public database intended to serve as a resource for research on the immune response to SARS-CoV-2.

Findings and caveats that apply to the study as a whole: The quantity of clinical and demographic metadata differed by source and by participant and was supplied without curation.

TCRbeta CDR3 regions were amplified from genomic DNA by means of the immunoSEQ Assay, a bias-controlled multiplex PCR. Per the source publication's procedure: The number of nucleated cells in each sample was estimated by amplification of reference gene primers within the assay. To quantify the absolute abundance of each unique TCRbeta CDR3 rearrangement, sequence reads were collapsed and filtered. Productive Simpson clonality was computed per sample as the square root of Simpson's diversity index over productive rearrangements. TCRdb took over this immuneACCESS table, retaining in-frame rearrangements with V and J assigned. Such tables are incomplete; in checked studies, under half of the missing clones stem from an unresolved V gene, and the remainder is unexplained. That table gives V, J and clone size, and the DNA gave D and trimming. A total of tens of thousands of clones appear in this sample, 88% of them only once. Roughly 20% of the sample rests with the top ten.

Notes on this clone: There is no known antigen for this receptor. Base qualities were left out, and no much larger clone turns up one base away.

The germline V gene (reference sequence) sets CDR1 to MNHEY and CDR2 to SMNVEV. V is clipped by 6 bases and J by 2 bases, and the sequence between their germline boundaries is 14 bases long. The CDR3 runs 15 amino acids, cysteine and phenylalanine included. The DNA shown is the 45-base CDR3, in frame from base 1. Whole blood was collected in K2EDTA tubes by collaborating institutions according to the institutions' own protocols. For TCRbeta analysis, collaborators shipped samples in one of three forms: frozen whole blood, isolated PBMCs, or DNA extracted from either of those sample types. Material: peripheral blood. The chain couples TRBV27 to TRBJ1-3; the D segment could be TRBD1, given 6 matching bases. This receptor was taken from a human donor in a cohort sampled during active COVID-19. The CDR3 has the sequence CASRRSGQTGNTIYF. The nucleotide sequence reads as follows: TGTGCCAGCAGACGGTCAGGACAGACTGGAAACACCATATATTTT.